The entry below gives a single T cell receptor beta chain sequence along with its context. This sample is drawn from a study of OX40 agonist ivuxolimab in advanced cancers. In the study overall: The dose-escalation cohort was approximately 80% male, with a mean age of 60 years, ranging about 23 to 90. Prior anti-PD-1, anti-PD-L1 or anti-CTLA-4 therapy was allowed; over 30% had some. Three patients responded partially, comprising one with hepatocellular carcinoma and two with cutaneous melanoma.

The assay was immunoSEQ multiplex PCR, and TCRdb's table has in-frame clones only and misses some. This table holds over 35,000 clones, more than 80% found once. Exclusion of a patient followed from autoimmune disease history or systemic immunosuppression. The CDR3 contains 13 residues. After removal of 7 bases from V and 7 bases from J, the junction contained 7 bases not matched to a gene. The germline V gene encodes CDR1 MDHEN and CDR2 SYDVKM. The specimen comprised CD4+ or CD8+ T cells sorted from blood, sampled in a trial of the OX40 agonist ivuxolimab. This receptor was taken from an adult with an advanced solid tumor such as melanoma, head and neck, liver or kidney cancer. The J gene is TRBJ1-2, the V gene TRBV28; 9 bases are shared with TRBD1. Written as DNA, the CDR3 is TGTGCCAGCAACCCCCCGGGACAGGGTGGCTACACCTTC. Protein product: CASNPPGQGGYTF.